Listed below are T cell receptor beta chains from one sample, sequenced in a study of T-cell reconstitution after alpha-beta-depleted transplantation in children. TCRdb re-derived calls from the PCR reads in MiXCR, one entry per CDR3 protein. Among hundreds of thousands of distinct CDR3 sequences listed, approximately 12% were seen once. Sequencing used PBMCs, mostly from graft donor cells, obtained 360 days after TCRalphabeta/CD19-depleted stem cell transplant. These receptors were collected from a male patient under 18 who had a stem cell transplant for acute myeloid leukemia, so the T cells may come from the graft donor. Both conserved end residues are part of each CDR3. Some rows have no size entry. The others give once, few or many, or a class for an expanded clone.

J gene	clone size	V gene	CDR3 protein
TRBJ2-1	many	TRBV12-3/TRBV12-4	CASSPFDINEQFF
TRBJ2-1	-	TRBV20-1	CSASKGVSYNEQFF
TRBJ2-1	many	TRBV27	CASSFPGTSGRWNEQFF
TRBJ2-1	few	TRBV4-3	CASSQDGGPSYNEQFF
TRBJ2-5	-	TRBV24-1	CATSEGLGTQYF
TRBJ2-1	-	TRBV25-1	CASRTPGLANHNEQFF
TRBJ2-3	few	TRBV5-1	CASRVTETNTDTQYF
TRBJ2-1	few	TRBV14	CASSHHRASSANEQFF
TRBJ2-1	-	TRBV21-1	CASSNRGRSSYNEQFF
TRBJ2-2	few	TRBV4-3	CASSQDWGGTGELFF
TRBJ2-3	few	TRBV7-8	CASSLDFDTQYF
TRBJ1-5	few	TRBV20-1	CSAWVAGAPGQPQHF
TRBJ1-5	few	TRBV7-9	CASSSTRTGVSNQPQHF
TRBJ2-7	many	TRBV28	CASSGPTGWAPPYEQYF
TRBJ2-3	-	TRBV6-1	CASRLAGKYTQYF
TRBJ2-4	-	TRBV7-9	CASSPGGVNIQYF
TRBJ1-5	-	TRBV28	CASSPLPFDQPQHF
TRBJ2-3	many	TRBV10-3	CAISGWRESRTDTQYF
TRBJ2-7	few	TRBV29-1	CSVLRGADPFYEQYF
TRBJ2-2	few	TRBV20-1	CSARDSRTGELFF
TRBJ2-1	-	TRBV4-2	CASSQEGGGSSYNEQFF
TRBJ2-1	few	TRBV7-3	CASSLTRLRRWGEQFF
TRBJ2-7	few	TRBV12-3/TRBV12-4	CASRGQSYEQYF
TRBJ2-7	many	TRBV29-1	CSVEGRQGSIYEQYF
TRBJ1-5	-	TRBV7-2	CASSLGMYNQPQHF
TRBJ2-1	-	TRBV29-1	CSGLGGDSSYNEQFF
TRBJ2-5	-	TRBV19	CASSTGVRETQYF
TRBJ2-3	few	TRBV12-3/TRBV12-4	CASTIRAPRRATDTQYF
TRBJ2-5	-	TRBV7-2	CASSLEGQRETQYF
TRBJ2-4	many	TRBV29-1	CSVEASGKGDIQYF
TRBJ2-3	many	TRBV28	CASSFFGGFTDTQYF
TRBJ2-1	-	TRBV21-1	CASSKAGGGPTSDNEQFF
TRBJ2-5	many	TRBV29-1	CSVTGEETQYF
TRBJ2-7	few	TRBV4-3	CASSQDRGGEYVYEQYF
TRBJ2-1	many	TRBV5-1	CASSPSVLEGPLLF
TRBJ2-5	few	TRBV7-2	CASSLALVGAQETQYF
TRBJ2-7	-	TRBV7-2	CASSLMASSYEQYF
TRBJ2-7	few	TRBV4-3	CASSLNRDVNYEQYF
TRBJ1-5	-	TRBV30	CASGTGYNQPQHF
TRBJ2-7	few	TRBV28	CASRPGQVGDEQYF
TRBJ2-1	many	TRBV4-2	CASSQDGAGTSGTLFEQFF
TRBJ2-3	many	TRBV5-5	CASSFSGTWYTQYF
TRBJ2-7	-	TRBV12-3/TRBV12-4	CASSHREEEYEQYF
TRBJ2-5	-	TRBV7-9	CASSRTPSGRSQETQYF
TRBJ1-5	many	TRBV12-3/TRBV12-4	CASSSRTENQPQHF
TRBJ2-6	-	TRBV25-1	CASSESTGESSGANVLTF
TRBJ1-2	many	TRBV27	CASSLVGAGGYTF
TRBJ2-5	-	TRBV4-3	CASSQDRPSPGETQYF
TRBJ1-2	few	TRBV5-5	CASTPLGTGNNYGYTF
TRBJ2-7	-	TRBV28	CASSLWGTGRGEQYF
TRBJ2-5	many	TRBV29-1	CSVKNRDLPGETQYF
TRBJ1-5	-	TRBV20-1	CSAYPGQPKPQHF
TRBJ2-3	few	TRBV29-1	CSVERGSGTDTQYF
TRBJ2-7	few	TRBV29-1	CSVLSGPPYEQYF
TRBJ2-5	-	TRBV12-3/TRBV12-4	CASSLARLDGETQYF
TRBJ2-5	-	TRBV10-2	CASSGVVYQETQYF
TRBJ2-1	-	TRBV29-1	CSVAGLAGAREQFF
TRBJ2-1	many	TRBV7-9	CASSLDWDKQFF
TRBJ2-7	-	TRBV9	CASSEGGTIQPYEQYF